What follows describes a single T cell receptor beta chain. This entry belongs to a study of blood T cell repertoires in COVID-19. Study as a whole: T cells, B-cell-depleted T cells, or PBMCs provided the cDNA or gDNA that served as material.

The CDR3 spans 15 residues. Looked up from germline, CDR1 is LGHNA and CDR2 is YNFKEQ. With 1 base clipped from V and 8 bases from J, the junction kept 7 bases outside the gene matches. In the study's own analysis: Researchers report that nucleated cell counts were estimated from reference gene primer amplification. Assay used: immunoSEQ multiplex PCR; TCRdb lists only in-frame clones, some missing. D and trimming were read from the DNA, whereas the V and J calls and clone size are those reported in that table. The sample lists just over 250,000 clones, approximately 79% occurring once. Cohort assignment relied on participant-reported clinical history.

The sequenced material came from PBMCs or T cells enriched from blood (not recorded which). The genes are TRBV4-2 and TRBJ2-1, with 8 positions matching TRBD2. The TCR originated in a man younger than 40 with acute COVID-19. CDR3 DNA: TGTGCCAGCAGCCAAGGAGGAAGCGGGGGCGATGAGCAGTTCTTC. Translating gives CASSQGGSGGDEQFF.